The following is a TCR beta chain sequence with its context. These data originate in a study of blood T cell repertoires in COVID-19. Study summary: Samples taken during acute and convalescent COVID-19 were collected in the United States, Italy and Spain. Sample material is recorded as cDNA or gDNA derived from T cells, B-cell-depleted T cells, or PBMCs.

Authors' analysis steps: Nucleated cell number was recorded as an estimate derived from reference gene primer amplification. Assay used: immunoSEQ multiplex PCR; TCRdb lists only in-frame clones, some missing. That table is the source of V, J and clone size, and D and trimming were worked out from the DNA. The table records about 73,000 clones, over 70% of them present only once. Germline V lookup: CDR1 MDHEN, CDR2 SYDVKM. The CDR3 runs 17 residues. Trimming took 3 bases from V and 8 from J; bases not matched to a gene: 14. The rearrangement links TRBV28 to TRBJ1-2, with 11 bases lining up with TRBD1. The sequencing sample was made of peripheral blood. The sequence came from a middle-aged man with active COVID-19. The CDR3 reads CASSLGGTGTGGEGYTF. CDR3 bases: TGTGCCAGCAGTTTGGGGGGCACAGGGACAGGGGGAGAAGGCTACACCTTC.